The 15 T cell receptor beta chains listed next were all sequenced from one sample in a study of T cell repertoires in cytomegalovirus infection. MiXCR, run by TCRdb on the reads, gives a single entry per CDR3 protein. The sample holds some 800,000 distinct CDR3 sequences; approximately 32% are singletons and the top ten take roughly an eighth. No antigen is known for these receptors. Sequenced material: cultured CD8+ T cells from PBMCs, taken from culture after CMV antigen stimulation. The receptor source for this set is a human donor in good health (CMV status not recorded). Some clones in this sample may be carry-over from other donors' samples.

V usage is TRBV28 and J usage is TRBJ1-1; 8 bases align to TRBD1. The CDR3 sequence is 15 residues long. The germline gives CDR1 MDHEN, CDR2 SYDVKM. The V segment lost 6 bases and the J segment 1 base; nucleotides outside the gene matches: 7. The CDR3 DNA follows: TGTGCCAGCAGATTTCACACAGGGGGGAACACTGAAGCTTTCTTT. Translated, it gives CASRFHTGGNTEAFF.

J is TRBJ2-3 and V is TRBV11-3, with 13 positions matching TRBD2. The CDR3 has 15 amino acids. With 5 bases clipped from V and 6 bases from J, the junction kept 5 bases outside the gene matches. Germline CDR1 reads SGHNT; CDR2 reads YENEEA. CDR3 in amino acids: CASSPEGLAGDTQYF. CDR3 nucleotides: TGTGCCAGCAGCCCCGAGGGACTAGCGGGGGATACGCAGTATTTT. The whole variable domain, filled in from reference TRBV11-3 and TRBJ2-3, reads EAGVVQSPRYKIIEKKQPVAFWCNPISGHNTLYWYLQNLGQGPELLIRYENEEAVDDSQLPKDRFSAERLKGVDSTLKIQPAELGDSAVYLCASSPEGLAGDTQYFGPGTRLTVL.

The chain is built from TRBV9 and TRBJ1-1, with unresolved D. Germline CDR1 and CDR2: SGDLS and YYNGEE. V shed 4 bases and J shed 11 bases, with 15 bases lying between them. The CDR3 loop spans 12 amino acids. The CDR3 reads CASSPLTAGAFF. CDR3 sequence (DNA): TGTGCCAGCAGCCCACTGACCGCCGGGGCTTTCTTT.

In this sample, this clonotype turned up a few times. This chain joins TRBV7-2 and TRBJ1-3; TRBD1 might be the D (6 bases). Germline assignment: CDR1 SGHTA and CDR2 FQGNSA. V shed 2 bases and J shed 5 bases, with 10 bases lying between them. The CDR3 extends over 14 amino acids. The CDR3 sequence is CASSLNRERNTIYF. In nucleotides, the CDR3 is TGTGCCAGCAGCTTAAACAGGGAGAGAAACACCATATATTTT.

The rearrangement links TRBV12-3 or TRBV12-4 to TRBJ2-1; D may correspond to TRBD1 or TRBD2 (6 bases each). The CDR3 has 15 residues. V was cut by 7 bases and J by 4 bases, with 17 bases left in between. The CDR3 sequence: CASTRDGGAYNEQFF. The CDR3 DNA sequence: TGTGCCAGCACAAGAGACGGGGGCGCTTACAATGAGCAGTTCTTC.

This clonotype was seen only a few times. The rearrangement uses TRBV2 and TRBJ2-1; 9 bases are a match to TRBD1. Trimming at V came to 5 bases and at J to 7 bases, leaving 15 bases not matched to a gene. The CDR3 has 17 residues. CDR1 is SNHLY, CDR2 FYNNEI, per germline. The CDR3: CASSLRKDRGTSNEQFF. In nucleotides, the CDR3 is TGTGCCAGCAGTCTCCGAAAGGACAGGGGAACTTCGAATGAGCAGTTCTTC. Supplemented by reference TRBV2 and TRBJ2-1, the full variable domain reads EPEVTQTPSHQVTQMGQEVILRCVPISNHLYFYWYRQILGQKVEFLVSFYNNEISEKSEIFDDQFSVERPDGSNFTLKIRSTKLEDSAMYFCASSLRKDRGTSNEQFFGPGTRLTVL.

This clonotype was counted ten times or more. The gene calls are TRBV11-2 and TRBJ1-1; no clear D gene. V gave up 5 bases and J gave up 1 base, with 11 bases separating them. This CDR3 has 14 residues. Germline lookup yields CDR1 SGHAT and CDR2 FQNNGV. The CDR3 nucleotides read TGTGCCAGCAGCCCCTGGCCCCCGAACACTGAAGCTTTCTTT. Its protein product is CASSPWPPNTEAFF.

This chain connects TRBV5-1 to TRBJ1-2; D is uncertain. Germline CDR1 is SGHRS and CDR2 is YFSETQ. Trimming removed 6 bases from V and 0 bases from J, with 18 bases in between. The CDR3 extends over 16 amino acids. The CDR3 sequence: CASTFEAGRSNYGYTF. For the CDR3, the DNA is TGCGCCAGCACCTTTGAGGCGGGCCGCTCTAACTATGGCTACACCTTC. Using reference TRBV5-1 and TRBJ1-2 for the parts outside the CDR3, the full variable domain is KAGVTQTPRYLIKTRGQQVTLSCSPISGHRSVSWYQQTPGQGLQFLFEYFSETQRNKGNFPGRFSGRQFSNSRSEMNVSTLELGDSALYLCASTFEAGRSNYGYTFGSGTRLTVV.

This chain joins TRBV28 and TRBJ2-7; D is possibly TRBD2 (5 bases). The CDR3 extends over 12 amino acids. Trimming took 6 bases from V and 6 from J, leaving 12 bases between them. Germline V gene data show CDR1 as MDHEN and CDR2 as SYDVKM. For the CDR3, the DNA is TGTGCCAGCAGCTCGGTCGGGGTCGAGCAGTACGTC. Amino acid sequence: CASSSVGVEQYV.

The chain joins TRBV28 to TRBJ2-3, with D perhaps TRBD1 (5 bases). The CDR3 extends over 14 amino acids. Germline CDR1 and CDR2: MDHEN and SYDVKM. The V and J ends lost 4 bases and 3 bases respectively, with 11 bases between them. The CDR3 spells CASSSPRQTDTQYF. CDR3 in DNA: TGTGCCAGCAGTTCCCCCCGACAGACAGATACGCAGTATTTT. Variable domain in full (rest from reference TRBV28 and TRBJ2-3): DVKVTQSSRYLVKRTGEKVFLECVQDMDHENMFWYRQDPGLGLRLIYFSYDVKMKEKGDIPEGYSVSREKKERFSLILESASTNQTSMYLCASSSPRQTDTQYFGPGTRLTVL.

The chain is built from TRBV10-3 and TRBJ1-6; D may be TRBD1 (5 bases). The length of the CDR3 is 13 residues. Germline V gene data show CDR1 as ENHRY and CDR2 as SYGVKD. V was clipped by 7 bases and J by 10 bases, with 14 bases between them. CDR3 nucleotides: TGTGCCATCACCCCCGGGGGGGGATCACCCCTCCACTTT. Translating it yields CAITPGGGSPLHF.

The chain uses TRBV12-5 and TRBJ2-2; possibly TRBD1 for D (5 bases). The CDR3 totals 13 residues. The ends were cut back, 6 bases at V and 7 bases at J, with 12 bases in the middle. From germline, CDR1 is LGHNT and CDR2 FRNRAP. CDR3 sequence: CASGYDSNGELFF. The DNA for the CDR3 is TGTGCTAGTGGATACGACAGCAACGGGGAGCTGTTTTTT. The variable domain in full, with the rest retrieved from reference TRBV12-5 and TRBJ2-2, is DARVTQTPRHKVTEMGQEVTMRCQPILGHNTVFWYRQTMMQGLELLAYFRNRAPLDDSGMPKDRFSAEMPDATLATLKIQPSEPRDSAVYFCASGYDSNGELFFGEGSRLTVL.

This clonotype was counted many times. The chain combines TRBV7-6 with TRBJ2-5; D ambiguous. Trimming removed 3 bases from V and 5 bases from J, with 10 bases in between. Germline V CDR1 and CDR2: SGHVS, FNYEAQ. CDR3 size: 13 residues. In DNA form, the CDR3 reads TGTGCCAGCAGCTTGGGGATAGTCGAGACCCAGTACTTC. It is translated as CASSLGIVETQYF.

This chain links TRBV2 with TRBJ1-1, with D unclear. Trimming took 6 bases from V and 7 from J, leaving 21 bases between them. The germline CDR1 and CDR2 sequences are SNHLY and FYNNEI. The CDR3 contains 15 residues. As DNA, the CDR3 is TGTGCCAGCAGGACGACTAACGGACTGATGGGTGAAGCTTTCTTT. Protein: CASRTTNGLMGEAFF.

This clonotype was counted a few times. The chain combines TRBV7-9 with TRBJ1-4, with TRBD1 identical over 8 bases. The V gene's germline CDR1 is SEHNR and CDR2 FQNEAQ (reference sequence). The CDR3 runs 15 residues. V trimming: 5 bases; J trimming: 4 bases; junction bases outside the gene matches: 6. The CDR3 DNA reads TGTGCCAGCAGCCCCGGGACAGGATATAATGAAAAACTGTTTTTT. Its translation is CASSPGTGYNEKLFF.